The 24 T cell receptor beta chains below all came from one sample that was sequenced in a study of blood T cell repertoires in COVID-19. Sequencing was performed with immunoSEQ multiplex PCR; in TCRdb, only in-frame clones are kept and a portion is missing. The data hold about 260,000 clones, with 87% observed a single time. The specimen sequenced was peripheral blood. These receptors were collected from a woman in her 50s who had recovered from COVID-19.

There are a few counts of this clone. The CDR3 DNA sequence: TGTGCCAGCAGCGTAGGAAACCCCACGGCGGGCGAGCAGTACTTC. Encoded protein: CASSVGNPTAGEQYF. The rearrangement links TRBV9 to TRBJ2-7, with D possibly being TRBD2 (5 bases). The CDR3 has 15 amino acids. Trimming shortened V by 0 bases and J by 6 bases, and 16 bases separated the two germline ends. Germline CDR1 SGDLS, CDR2 YYNGEE.

The chain employs TRBV10-3 and TRBJ2-3; D is uncertain. Germline V CDR1 and CDR2: ENHRY, SYGVKD. CDR3 length equals 12 residues. V lost 2 bases, J lost 4 bases, and 4 bases lay in between. In DNA, the CDR3 is TGTGCCATCAGTGAGGGAGCAGATACGCAGTATTTT. Translation gives CAISEGADTQYF.

This clone was seen just once. The chain couples TRBV10-3 to TRBJ1-1; possible D gene TRBD1, 5 bases. The germline V gene encodes CDR1 ENHRY and CDR2 SYGVKD. The V and J ends lost 1 base and 8 bases respectively, with 8 bases between them. This CDR3 is 12 amino acids long. Here the CDR3 reads CAISEFQGEAFF. The CDR3 DNA reads as TGTGCCATCAGTGAGTTTCAGGGAGAAGCTTTCTTT.

The V call is TRBV4-3, the J call TRBJ2-7; TRBD1 agrees at 9 bases. Germline V gene lookup returns CDR1 LGHNA and CDR2 YSLEER. The ends lost 4 bases at V and 1 base at J; junction bases unmatched: 5. This CDR3 comprises 15 residues. The CDR3 DNA follows: TGCGCCAGCAGCCGTAAGACAGGGGGATCCTACGAGCAGTACTTC. This codes for CASSRKTGGSYEQYF.

The V and J genes are TRBV4-3 and TRBJ2-1; D perhaps matches TRBD1 (5 bases). This CDR3 region has 17 residues. V lost 3 bases and J 4 bases, leaving 19 bases between the germline ends. CDR1 is LGHNA and CDR2 is YSLEER in the germline V gene. The CDR3 DNA is TGCGCCAGCAGCCAGGCTCTTCAGGGTTCCAGTTACAATGAGCAGTTCTTC. Translating it yields CASSQALQGSSYNEQFF.

The chain recombines TRBV4-1 with TRBJ1-6; D is undetermined. The CDR3 length is 17 residues. Trimming took off 4 bases at V and 0 bases at J, with 13 bases between the two ends. Germline lookup yields CDR1 MGHRA and CDR2 YSYEKL. DNA for the CDR3: TGCGCCAGCAGCCCTCAGGAAGGCTTCTCCTATAATTCACCCCTCCACTTT. Protein sequence: CASSPQEGFSYNSPLHF.

This sequence joins TRBV7-2 and TRBJ1-4; D is uncertain. Trimming took 2 bases from V and 4 from J, leaving 20 bases between them. Germline V gene sequence: CDR1 SGHTA, CDR2 FQGNSA. The length of the CDR3 is 18 residues. The CDR3 spells CASSLSSWSGASNEKLFF. For the CDR3, the DNA is TGTGCCAGCAGCTTATCCTCCTGGTCGGGAGCGAGTAATGAAAAACTGTTTTTT.

This rearrangement joins TRBV9 to TRBJ2-1; weak D call: TRBD1 (5 bases). V dropped 4 bases and J dropped 7 bases, with 9 bases sitting between them. Germline CDR1 reads SGDLS; CDR2 reads YYNGEE. The CDR3 spans 12 residues. The CDR3 region is CASSTGGNEQFF. The CDR3 nucleotides are TGTGCCAGCAGCACAGGTGGGAATGAGCAGTTCTTC.

This sequence joins TRBV5-1 and TRBJ2-7, with 7 positions matching TRBD2. The ends lost 7 bases at V and 3 bases at J; junction bases unmatched: 10. Germline lookup yields CDR1 SGHRS and CDR2 YFSETQ. The CDR3 is 14 residues long. The CDR3 DNA reads TGCGCCAGCCATCGAGGTCGGGGGGTCTACGAGCAGTACTTC. Encoded protein: CASHRGRGVYEQYF.

J is TRBJ1-5 and V is TRBV19; tentative D call: TRBD1 (5 bases). The V and J ends lost 5 bases and 7 bases respectively, with 12 bases between them. Per the germline V gene, CDR1 is LNHDA and CDR2 is SQIVND (reference sequence). The CDR3 runs to 13 residues. CDR3 sequence: CASSALRGQPQHF. DNA of the CDR3: TGTGCCAGTAGTGCTCTACGGGGGCAGCCCCAGCATTTT.

The rearrangement joins TRBV18 to TRBJ1-4; D might be TRBD1 (5 bases). V dropped 6 bases and J dropped 4 bases, with 6 bases sitting between them. The CDR3 runs 12 residues. The germline CDR1 and CDR2 sequences are KGHSH and LQKENI. CDR3 in amino acids: CASSGGNEKLFF. The DNA for the CDR3 is TGTGCCAGCTCCGGGGGTAATGAAAAACTGTTTTTT.

The chain is built from TRBV7-2 and TRBJ1-2, with a possible D match to TRBD1 (6 bases). The V end was cut by 2 bases, the J end by 3 bases, with 10 bases between. Germline-derived CDR1 and CDR2 are SGHTA and FQGNSA. CDR3 length equals 14 residues. The CDR3 loop is CASSLSQGYYGYTF. CDR3 bases: TGTGCCAGCAGCTTATCCCAGGGGTACTATGGCTACACCTTC.

The rearrangement links TRBV5-1 to TRBJ1-1, with D possibly being TRBD1 (6 bases). The CDR3 runs to 15 residues. Trimming stripped 0 bases from V and 2 bases from J, with 11 bases between. Germline loops: CDR1 SGHRS, CDR2 YFSETQ. The CDR3 spells CASSLVQGLNTEAFF. CDR3 sequence (DNA): TGCGCCAGCAGCTTGGTTCAGGGGTTAAACACTGAAGCTTTCTTT.

The chain carries TRBV28 and TRBJ2-1; tentative D call: TRBD2 (5 bases). Looked up from germline, CDR1 is MDHEN and CDR2 is SYDVKM. With 5 bases removed from V and 4 bases from J, the gap between germline ends came to 18 bases. The length of the CDR3 is 16 residues. The CDR3 sequence: CASSTLRAGGYNEQFF. The CDR3 DNA is TGTGCCAGCAGTACACTGCGAGCTGGCGGGTACAATGAGCAGTTCTTC.

V usage is TRBV6-5 and J usage is TRBJ2-2; D gene unclear. This CDR3 comprises 15 residues. Trimming removed 0 bases at V and 2 bases at J, with 7 bases between. Germline CDR1 is MNHEY and CDR2 is SVGAGI. The CDR3 DNA reads as TGTGCCAGCAGTTACTCGGCCACAAACACCGGGGAGCTGTTTTTT. Translation: CASSYSATNTGELFF.

The gene calls are TRBV9 and TRBJ1-2, with a possible D match to TRBD1 (6 bases). Germline values: CDR1 SGDLS, CDR2 YYNGEE. V gave up 0 bases and J gave up 1 base, with 10 bases separating them. The CDR3 consists of 15 residues. The CDR3 loop reads CASSVAQGSNYGYTF. The CDR3 DNA reads as TGTGCCAGCAGCGTAGCACAGGGTAGTAACTATGGCTACACCTTC.

The V call is TRBV10-3, the J call TRBJ2-3; 7 bases line up with TRBD1. The length of the CDR3 is 14 residues. V lost 8 bases, J lost 0 bases, and 5 bases stayed unmatched. Germline V gene data show CDR1 as ENHRY and CDR2 as SYGVKD. CDR3: CAISLQGSTDTQYF. CDR3 DNA sequence: TGTGCCATCTCTTTACAGGGGAGCACAGATACGCAGTATTTT.

The chain combines TRBV5-1 with TRBJ2-1, with D unclear. CDR1 and CDR2 (germline): SGHRS, YFSETQ. Trimming left V 2 bases short and J 8 bases short, with 5 bases between. The CDR3 is 11 residues long. For the CDR3, the DNA is TGCGCCAGCAGCTTTAACTATGAGCAGTTCTTC. It translates to CASSFNYEQFF.

The CDR3 loop reads CSVEGQRSYGYTF. The CDR3 DNA reads TGCAGCGTTGAGGGACAGCGTTCTTATGGCTACACCTTC. The chain carries TRBV29-1 and TRBJ1-2, with 7 bases fitting TRBD1. Germline V lookup: CDR1 SQVTM, CDR2 ANQGSEA. The trim removed 3 bases at V and 5 bases at J, leaving 6 bases unmatched. The CDR3 loop spans 13 amino acids.

V usage is TRBV30 and J usage is TRBJ1-1, with TRBD1 matching over 7 bases. Germline-derived CDR1 and CDR2 are GTSNPN and SVGIG (reference sequence). Trimming removed 3 bases from V and 5 bases from J; junction bases left unmatched: 9. This CDR3 comprises 14 residues. CDR3: CAWRKTGVWTEAFF. DNA for the CDR3: TGTGCCTGGAGAAAAACAGGGGTGTGGACTGAAGCTTTCTTT.

The chain links TRBV9 to TRBJ2-1; possibly TRBD2 for D (6 bases). Deletions cut 2 bases from V and 10 bases from J, with 19 bases between. Looked up from germline, CDR1 is SGDLS and CDR2 is YYNGEE. There are 15 residues in the CDR3. CDR3: CASSVVGQPAGEQFF. For the CDR3, the DNA is TGTGCCAGCAGCGTCGTTGGCCAGCCCGCGGGGGAGCAGTTCTTC.

The rearrangement joins TRBV5-6 to TRBJ1-4; unclear D gene. This CDR3 region has 14 residues. From germline, CDR1 is SGHDT and CDR2 YYEEEE. Trimming left V 0 bases short and J 11 bases short, with 14 bases between. CDR3 coding DNA: TGTGCCAGCAGCTTGGCCGTCGGGGTCGGTAAACTGTTTTTT. Protein product: CASSLAVGVGKLFF. The full variable domain, with the rest looked up from reference TRBV5-6 and TRBJ1-4, is DAGVTQSPTHLIKTRGQQVTLRCSPKSGHDTVSWYQQALGQGPQFIFQYYEEEERQRGNFPDRFSGHQFPNYSSELNVNALLLGDSALYLCASSLAVGVGKLFFGSGTQLSVL.

This clone was observed a handful of times. V and J are TRBV4-3 and TRBJ1-5; D is unclear. CDR1 and CDR2 from the germline V gene are LGHNA and YSLEER. The CDR3 covers 15 residues. The V end was cut by 0 bases, the J end by 4 bases, with 10 bases between. In nucleotides, the CDR3 is TGCGCCAGCAGCCAAGATGGTGGCAAAAATCAGCCCCAGCATTTT. It codes for CASSQDGGKNQPQHF.

The J gene is TRBJ2-5, the V gene TRBV11-2; the D is unclear. Trimming took off 3 bases at V and 2 bases at J, with 7 bases between the two ends. This CDR3 spans 13 amino acids. Germline values: CDR1 SGHAT, CDR2 FQNNGV. CDR3 DNA sequence: TGTGCCAGCAGCTTGGGCCTGCAAGAGACCCAGTACTTC. Residues: CASSLGLQETQYF.